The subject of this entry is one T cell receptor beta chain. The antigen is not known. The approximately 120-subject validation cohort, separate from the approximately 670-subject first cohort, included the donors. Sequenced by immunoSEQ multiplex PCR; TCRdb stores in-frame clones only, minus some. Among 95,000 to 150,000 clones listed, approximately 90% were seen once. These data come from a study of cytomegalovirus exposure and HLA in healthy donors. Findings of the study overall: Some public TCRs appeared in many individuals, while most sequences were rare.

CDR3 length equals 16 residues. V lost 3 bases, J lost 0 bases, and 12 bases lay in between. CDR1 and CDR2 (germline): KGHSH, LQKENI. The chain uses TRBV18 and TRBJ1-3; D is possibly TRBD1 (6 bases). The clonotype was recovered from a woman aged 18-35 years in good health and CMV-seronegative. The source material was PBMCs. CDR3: CASSPQGSGSGNTIYF. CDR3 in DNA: TGTGCCAGCTCACCCCAGGGGTCGGGCTCTGGAAACACCATATATTTT.